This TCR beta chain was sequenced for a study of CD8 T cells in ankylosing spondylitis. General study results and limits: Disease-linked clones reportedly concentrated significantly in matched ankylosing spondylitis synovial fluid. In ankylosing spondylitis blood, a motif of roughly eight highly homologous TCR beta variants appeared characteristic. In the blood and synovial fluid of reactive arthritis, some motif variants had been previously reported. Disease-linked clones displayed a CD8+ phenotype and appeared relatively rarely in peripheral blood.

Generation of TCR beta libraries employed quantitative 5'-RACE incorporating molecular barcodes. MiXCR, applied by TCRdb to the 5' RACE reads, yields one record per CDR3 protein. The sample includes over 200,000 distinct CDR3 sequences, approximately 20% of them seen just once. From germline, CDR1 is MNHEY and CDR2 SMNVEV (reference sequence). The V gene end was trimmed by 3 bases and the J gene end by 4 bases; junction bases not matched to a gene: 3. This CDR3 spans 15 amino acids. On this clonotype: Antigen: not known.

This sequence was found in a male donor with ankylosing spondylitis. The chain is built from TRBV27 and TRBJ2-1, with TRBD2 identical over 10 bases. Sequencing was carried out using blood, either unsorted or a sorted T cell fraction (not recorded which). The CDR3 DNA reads TGTGCCAGCAGTTTGAGTAGCGGGAGGTACAATGAGCAGTTCTTC. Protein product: CASSLSSGRYNEQFF.